Listed here are 31 T cell receptor beta chains from one sample, sequenced in a study of blood T cell repertoires in COVID-19. The method was immunoSEQ multiplex PCR; TCRdb's version includes in-frame clones alone and lacks a portion of them. The sample shows 250,000 to 350,000 clones, approximately 85% of them seen only once. The specimen was peripheral blood. These TCRs come from a woman aged 45-65 years with acute or convalescent COVID-19.

The J gene is TRBJ2-5, the V gene TRBV30; no clear D gene. Per germline, CDR1 GTSNPN and CDR2 SVGIG (reference sequence). The CDR3 length is 14 residues. Trimming left V 2 bases short and J 3 bases short, with 13 bases between. CDR3 loop: CAWSRGQSEETQYF. Written as DNA, the CDR3 is TGTGCCTGGAGTCGTGGCCAGAGCGAAGAGACCCAGTACTTC.

The sample holds one count of this clone. The CDR3 spells CASRPRGVSYEQYF. CDR3 coding DNA: TGTGCCAGCAGACCCCGGGGGGTCTCCTACGAGCAGTACTTC. The rearrangement uses TRBV6-6 and TRBJ2-7, with 7 bases matching TRBD2. Unmatched junction bases numbered 5, after V lost 6 bases and J lost 0 bases. The V gene's germline CDR1 is MNHNY and CDR2 SVGAGI (reference sequence). This CDR3 comprises 14 residues.

The genes are TRBV29-1 and TRBJ2-2; D possibly corresponds to TRBD1 (6 bases). There are 15 residues in the CDR3. Per germline, CDR1 SQVTM and CDR2 ANQGSEA. The ends were cut back, 6 bases at V and 0 bases at J, with 14 bases in the middle. The CDR3 nucleotides read TGCAGCGTCATTGGGGGCCAGCCGAACACCGGGGAGCTGTTTTTT. It specifies CSVIGGQPNTGELFF.

This clone was counted a few times. The rearrangement joins TRBV28 to TRBJ1-1; D unclear. V dropped 5 bases and J dropped 0 bases, with 10 bases sitting between them. The V gene's germline CDR1 is MDHEN and CDR2 SYDVKM. The CDR3 is made up of 14 amino acids. The CDR3 here is CASSTPGMNTEAFF. For the CDR3, the DNA is TGTGCCAGCAGTACTCCAGGCATGAACACTGAAGCTTTCTTT. Filled out from reference TRBV28 and TRBJ1-1, the complete variable domain reads DVKVTQSSRYLVKRTGEKVFLECVQDMDHENMFWYRQDPGLGLRLIYFSYDVKMKEKGDIPEGYSVSREKKERFSLILESASTNQTSMYLCASSTPGMNTEAFFGQGTRLTVV.

V and J are TRBV6-2 or TRBV6-3 and TRBJ1-2; D is unclear. V was pared by 2 bases and J by 0 bases, with 10 bases between. CDR1 and CDR2 (germline): MNHEY, SVGEGT. CDR3 size: 15 residues. The CDR3 DNA reads as TGTGCCAGCAGTTACCTGACACCGACTAACTATGGCTACACCTTC. This gives the protein CASSYLTPTNYGYTF.

The chain employs TRBV15 and TRBJ2-7, with a tentative D call TRBD1 (5 bases). The germline gives CDR1 LNHNV, CDR2 YYDKDF (reference sequence). This CDR3 has 14 amino acids. Trimming took 1 base from V and 3 from J, leaving 10 bases between them. The CDR3 protein is CATSRALGRYEQYF. CDR3 DNA: TGTGCCACCAGCAGAGCGTTGGGGCGCTACGAGCAGTACTTC. Variable domain in full (rest from reference TRBV15 and TRBJ2-7): DAMVIQNPRYQVTQFGKPVTLSCSQTLNHNVMYWYQQKSSQAPKLLFHYYDKDFNNEADTPDNFQSRRPNTSFCFLDIRSPGLGDTAMYLCATSRALGRYEQYFGPGTRLTVT.

This rearrangement joins TRBV6-2 or TRBV6-3 to TRBJ2-7; perhaps TRBD1 as D (5 bases). The ends were cut back, 1 base at V and 5 bases at J, with 9 bases in the middle. Germline assignment: CDR1 MNHEY and CDR2 SVGEGT. The CDR3 covers 13 residues. The CDR3 reads CASSYFQGNEQYF. The CDR3 nucleotides read TGTGCCAGCAGTTACTTCCAGGGTAACGAGCAGTACTTC.

This chain connects TRBV7-3 to TRBJ2-3; no clear D. Trimming took 5 bases from V and 4 from J, leaving 10 bases between them. The CDR3 runs 13 residues. Per germline, CDR1 SGHTA and CDR2 FQGTGA. CDR3 in DNA: TGTGCCAGCAGCCCCCCCGGTTCAGATACGCAGTATTTT. It specifies CASSPPGSDTQYF.

The genes are TRBV9 and TRBJ1-1; the match to TRBD1 covers 7 bases. V shed 0 bases and J 7 bases; nucleotides not matched to a gene: 6. Germline V gene data show CDR1 as SGDLS and CDR2 as YYNGEE. The CDR3 sequence is 14 residues long. CDR3 nucleotides: TGTGCCAGCAGCGTAGAAGGGGGCAATGGTGAAGCTTTCTTT. It is translated as CASSVEGGNGEAFF. Variable domain in full (rest from reference TRBV9 and TRBJ1-1): DSGVTQTPKHLITATGQRVTLRCSPRSGDLSVYWYQQSLDQGLQFLIQYYNGEERAKGNILERFSAQQFPDLHSELNLSSLELGDSALYFCASSVEGGNGEAFFGQGTRLTVV.

This chain links TRBV6-2 or TRBV6-3 with TRBJ1-2, with D perhaps matching TRBD1 (6 bases). Trimming took 2 bases from V and 4 from J, leaving 20 bases between them. This CDR3 has 17 amino acids. CDR1 is MNHEY, CDR2 SVGEGT, per germline. The CDR3: CASSYGELGARIYGYTF. In nucleotides, the CDR3 is TGTGCCAGCAGTTACGGGGAGTTGGGGGCGCGGATCTATGGCTACACCTTC.

The V call is TRBV14, the J call TRBJ2-3, with TRBD2 matching over 10 bases. This CDR3 is built from 17 residues. Germline assignment: CDR1 SGHDN and CDR2 FVKESK. The junction had 8 bases not matched to a gene; V was cut back by 3 bases and J by 2 bases. Here the CDR3 reads CASSHFRTSGHTDTQYF. The CDR3 nucleotides are TGTGCCAGCAGCCACTTCAGGACTAGCGGACACACAGATACGCAGTATTTT.

The rearrangement uses TRBV28 and TRBJ2-7, with 7 bases aligning to TRBD1. This CDR3 region has 14 residues. Germline trimming cut 2 bases from V and 3 bases from J; bases unmatched to any gene: 4. In germline, CDR1 is MDHEN, CDR2 SYDVKM. CDR3 sequence (DNA): TGTGCCAGCAGTTTAGTACAGGGGAACTACGAGCAGTACTTC. Its protein is CASSLVQGNYEQYF.

The chain uses TRBV5-1 and TRBJ2-7, with 12 bases matching TRBD1. V lost 3 bases to trimming and J lost 5 bases; unmatched junction nucleotides: 9. The length of the CDR3 is 16 residues. Germline CDR1 and CDR2: SGHRS and YFSETQ. In DNA, the CDR3 is TGCGCCAGCAGCTCCCCGCCGGGACAGGGGGCCCACGAGCAGTACTTC. Amino acids: CASSSPPGQGAHEQYF.

V is TRBV28 and J is TRBJ2-7; TRBD2 is a possible D gene (5 bases). There are 11 residues in the CDR3. The germline V and J ends were trimmed by 7 bases and 5 bases, with 9 bases remaining between them. Germline loops: CDR1 MDHEN, CDR2 SYDVKM. CDR3 in amino acids: CASTRVHEQYF. Written as DNA, the CDR3 is TGTGCCAGCACGAGGGTCCACGAGCAGTACTTC.

The J gene is TRBJ2-3, the V gene TRBV14, with D hard to call. Trimming cost V 1 base and J 2 bases, with 10 bases left between them. This CDR3 comprises 15 residues. CDR1 and CDR2 from the germline V gene are SGHDN and FVKESK. CDR3 coding DNA: TGTGCCAGCAGCCAAGGCCCGATCTACACAGATACGCAGTATTTT. This sequence encodes CASSQGPIYTDTQYF.

This chain uses TRBV12-5 with TRBJ2-5; no reliable D call. V lost 5 bases and J 2 bases, leaving 3 bases between the germline ends. Germline V gene lookup returns CDR1 LGHNT and CDR2 FRNRAP. The CDR3 has 11 residues. The chain's CDR3 is CASGLQETQYF. DNA for the CDR3: TGTGCTAGTGGTCTGCAAGAGACCCAGTACTTC. Looking up the rest from reference TRBV12-5 and TRBJ2-5 gives the full variable domain: DARVTQTPRHKVTEMGQEVTMRCQPILGHNTVFWYRQTMMQGLELLAYFRNRAPLDDSGMPKDRFSAEMPDATLATLKIQPSEPRDSAVYFCASGLQETQYFGPGTRLLVL.

This chain links TRBV27 with TRBJ2-1; 12 bases line up with TRBD2. Trimming at V came to 6 bases and at J to 7 bases, leaving 10 bases not matched to a gene. The CDR3 is 16 residues long. The germline V gene encodes CDR1 MNHEY and CDR2 SMNVEV (reference sequence). Here the CDR3 reads CASRPSTSGSYNEQFF. DNA for the CDR3: TGTGCCAGCAGACCTTCGACTAGCGGGAGTTATAATGAGCAGTTCTTC.

The V and J genes are TRBV9 and TRBJ2-3; 9 bases match TRBD2. The germline CDR1 and CDR2 sequences are SGDLS and YYNGEE. Trimming at V came to 2 bases and at J to 0 bases, leaving 4 bases not matched to a gene. The CDR3 totals 16 residues. The CDR3 bases are TGTGCCAGCAGCGTTGCGGGAGGGACTAGCACAGATACGCAGTATTTT. This gives the protein CASSVAGGTSTDTQYF.

The chain links TRBV27 to TRBJ1-4, with a possible D match to TRBD1 (5 bases). The CDR3 runs 16 residues. The germline CDR1 and CDR2 sequences are MNHEY and SMNVEV (reference sequence). Trimming removed 2 bases at V and 2 bases at J, with 12 bases between. The chain's CDR3 is CASSLGRPGTNEKLFF. The CDR3 DNA follows: TGTGCCAGCAGTTTAGGACGGCCAGGGACTAATGAAAAACTGTTTTTT.

The rearrangement joins TRBV5-1 to TRBJ1-1; D is undetermined. The CDR3 is 14 amino acids. The V gene's germline CDR1 is SGHRS and CDR2 YFSETQ. Deletions cut 2 bases from V and 1 base from J, with 9 bases between. CDR3 residues: CASSFGGPNTEAFF. The DNA for the CDR3 is TGCGCCAGCAGCTTCGGAGGGCCGAACACTGAAGCTTTCTTT.

The V call is TRBV24-1, the J call TRBJ2-5, with TRBD1 matching 8 bases. The CDR3 covers 15 residues. V was pared by 5 bases and J by 1 base, with 5 bases of the junction left unmatched. CDR1 and CDR2 (germline): KGHDR, SFDVKD. Here the CDR3 DNA reads TGTGCCACCAGTGGATCTACAGGGGGCCAAGAGACCCAGTACTTC. Translating gives CATSGSTGGQETQYF.

The chain couples TRBV20-1 to TRBJ2-7; maybe TRBD1 (8 bases). Germline V CDR1 and CDR2: DFQATT, SNEGSKA (reference sequence). V gave up 3 bases and J gave up 7 bases, with 16 bases separating them. There are 13 residues in the CDR3. This CDR3 is CSASSTGGGEQYF. The CDR3 DNA sequence: TGCAGTGCTAGTTCCACAGGGGGGGGAGAGCAGTACTTC.

The rearrangement links TRBV18 to TRBJ1-1; D gene uncertain. The germline gives CDR1 KGHSH, CDR2 LQKENI. The CDR3 loop spans 15 amino acids. The V end was cut by 1 base, the J end by 1 base, with 10 bases between. The CDR3 bases are TGTGCCAGCTCACCACTCCGGGAGAAGAACACTGAAGCTTTCTTT. Translation: CASSPLREKNTEAFF.

This chain connects TRBV28 to TRBJ1-2; 7 bases align to TRBD1. The CDR3 sequence is 15 residues long. With 6 bases clipped from V and 8 bases from J, the junction kept 15 bases outside the gene matches. Germline CDR1 and CDR2: MDHEN and SYDVKM. CDR3 coding DNA: TGTGCCAGCAGACATCCACAGGGGTTTGTTAACGGCTACACCTTC. Its translation is CASRHPQGFVNGYTF.

This clone appeared a single time. This chain links TRBV7-9 with TRBJ2-7; D might be TRBD1 (6 bases). The CDR3 runs to 15 residues. Per germline, CDR1 SEHNR and CDR2 FQNEAQ (reference sequence). Trimming left V 4 bases short and J 0 bases short, with 13 bases between. The CDR3 protein is CASSSRRDISYEQYF. CDR3 in DNA: TGTGCCAGCAGCTCCCGTAGGGACATCTCCTACGAGCAGTACTTC.

The chain uses TRBV29-1 and TRBJ2-7; the D gene is possibly TRBD1 (6 bases). CDR1 SQVTM and CDR2 ANQGSEA come from the germline V gene. Trimming left V 6 bases short and J 5 bases short, with 17 bases between. The CDR3 is 13 amino acids. CDR3 in DNA: TGCAGCGTATACCGGGACACCAAACACGAGCAGTACTTC. It is translated as CSVYRDTKHEQYF.

The chain couples TRBV27 to TRBJ2-1, with 7 bases identical to TRBD1. Losses at the gene ends were 3 bases for V and 1 base for J; bases not matched to a gene: 9. Germline values: CDR1 MNHEY, CDR2 SMNVEV (reference sequence). CDR3 length equals 17 residues. The CDR3 here is CASSFTSTGRSYNEQFF. CDR3 sequence (DNA): TGTGCCAGCAGTTTCACTTCGACAGGGCGATCCTACAATGAGCAGTTCTTC.

The chain is built from TRBV7-2 and TRBJ2-1, with 7 nucleotides matching TRBD2. CDR1 is SGHTA and CDR2 is FQGNSA in the germline V gene. V lost 1 base and J lost 6; bases outside the gene matches: 3. This CDR3 spans 14 amino acids. CDR3 sequence reads: CASSLDPSGNEQFF. In DNA, the CDR3 is TGTGCCAGCAGCTTAGACCCTAGCGGCAATGAGCAGTTCTTC.

The chain joins TRBV3-1 (or the pseudogene TRBV3-2) to TRBJ2-4; possible D gene TRBD2, 7 bases. Germline-derived CDR1 and CDR2 are LGHDT and YNNKEL (reference sequence). Trimming pared 6 bases from V and 6 bases from J, leaving 9 bases between. The CDR3 covers 12 residues. The CDR3 DNA follows: TGTGCCAGCAGGGGGGGGGCAAACATTCAGTACTTC. It specifies CASRGGANIQYF.

The chain couples TRBV4-3 to TRBJ1-5; a weak D match, TRBD1 (6 bases). Germline-derived CDR1 and CDR2 are LGHNA and YSLEER. The CDR3 length is 14 residues. Trimming shortened V by 0 bases and J by 8 bases, and 11 bases separated the two germline ends. The CDR3 here is CASSQEQGPKPQHF. The CDR3 region has the DNA TGCGCCAGCAGCCAAGAACAGGGTCCCAAGCCCCAGCATTTT.

The V call is TRBV27, the J call TRBJ1-5; TRBD1 matches 10 bases. The CDR3 consists of 15 residues. The J segment lost 4 bases and the V segment lost 5 bases, leaving 5 bases of the junction unmatched. Germline V gene data show CDR1 as MNHEY and CDR2 as SMNVEV (reference sequence). CDR3 sequence: CASSGDRGQNQPQHF. CDR3 sequence (DNA): TGTGCCAGCAGTGGGGACAGGGGCCAGAATCAGCCCCAGCATTTT.